The 6 T cell receptor beta chains below all came from one sample that was sequenced in a study of blood T cell repertoires in COVID-19. Assay used: immunoSEQ multiplex PCR; TCRdb lists only in-frame clones, some missing. The sample comprises 35,000 to 50,000 clones, over 65% of which are singletons, and about 60% rests with the top ten. Source material: peripheral blood. Every receptor here comes from a man at least 80 years old with acute or convalescent COVID-19.

V gene TRBV14 combines with J gene TRBJ2-1; the match to TRBD1 covers 9 bases. Losses at the gene ends were 0 bases for V and 9 bases for J; bases not matched to a gene: 9. The CDR3 is 16 amino acids. CDR1 is SGHDN and CDR2 is FVKESK in the germline V gene. CDR3 sequence (DNA): TGTGCCAGCAGCCAAGAAGGACAGGGGTTGGTCGGTGAGCAGTTCTTC. Amino acids: CASSQEGQGLVGEQFF.

The chain carries TRBV7-2 and TRBJ2-3; TRBD1 agrees at 9 bases. Per the germline V gene, CDR1 is SGHTA and CDR2 is FQGNSA. This CDR3 is built from 16 residues. V lost 5 bases, J lost 1 base, and 7 bases stayed unmatched. CDR3 region: CASSPQGQGRTDTQYF. CDR3 bases: TGTGCCAGCAGCCCCCAGGGACAGGGTCGCACAGATACGCAGTATTTT.

The rearrangement uses TRBV5-4 and TRBJ1-1; tentative D call: TRBD1 (5 bases). Trimming removed 5 bases from V and 6 bases from J, with 14 bases in between. Germline CDR1 is SGHNT and CDR2 is YYREEE (reference sequence). The CDR3 sequence is 13 residues long. CDR3 amino acids: CASRNRTGSEAFF. Here the CDR3 DNA reads TGTGCCAGCAGGAACAGGACGGGCTCTGAAGCTTTCTTT.

The chain employs TRBV28 and TRBJ2-3; 8 bases are a match to TRBD2. With V trimmed by 7 bases and J by 3 bases, 3 bases remained unmatched. The CDR3 extends over 13 amino acids. The germline V gene encodes CDR1 MDHEN and CDR2 SYDVKM. This CDR3 is CASKSGGTDTQYF. The DNA of the CDR3 is TGTGCCAGCAAGTCGGGAGGGACAGATACGCAGTATTTT.

The chain couples TRBV2 to TRBJ2-7, with TRBD1 identical over 8 bases. V lost 6 bases, J lost 2 bases, and 6 bases stayed unmatched. CDR3 length: 14 amino acids. CDR1 and CDR2 from the germline V gene are SNHLY and FYNNEI. The CDR3 is CASRETGVAYEQYF. The CDR3 DNA is TGTGCCAGCAGAGAGACAGGGGTAGCCTACGAGCAGTACTTC.

The CDR3 sequence: CASSSESGTAREQYF. Written as DNA, the CDR3 is TGTGCCAGCAGCTCAGAGTCCGGGACAGCGCGTGAGCAGTACTTC. This chain links TRBV9 with TRBJ2-7, with 7 bases that match TRBD1. Germline V lookup: CDR1 SGDLS, CDR2 YYNGEE. The CDR3 totals 15 residues. V dropped 4 bases and J dropped 7; count of bases not matched to a gene: 14.